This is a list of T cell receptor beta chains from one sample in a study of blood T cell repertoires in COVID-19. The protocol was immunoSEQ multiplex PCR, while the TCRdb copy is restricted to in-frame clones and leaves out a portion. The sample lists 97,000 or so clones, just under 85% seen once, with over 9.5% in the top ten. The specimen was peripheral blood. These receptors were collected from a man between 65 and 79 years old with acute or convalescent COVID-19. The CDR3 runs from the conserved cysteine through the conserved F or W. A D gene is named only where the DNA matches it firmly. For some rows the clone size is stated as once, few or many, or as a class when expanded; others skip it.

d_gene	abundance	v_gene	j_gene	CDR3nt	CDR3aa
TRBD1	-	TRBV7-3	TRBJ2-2	TGTGCCAGCAGCGTAACAGGGGGCGGCGCCGGGGAGCTGTTTTTT	CASSVTGGGAGELFF
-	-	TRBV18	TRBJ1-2	TGTGCCAGCTCACCTTCGGACAGTCATACTATGTATGGCTACACCTTC	CASSPSDSHTMYGYTF
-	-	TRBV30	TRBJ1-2	TGTGCCAGCAAGGAGGGCAGGGTGGGAGGCTACACCTTC	CASKEGRVGGYTF
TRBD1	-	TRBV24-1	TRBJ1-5	TGTGCCACCAGTGATGGGCAGGGGGCCGGCAATCAGCCCCAGCATTTT	CATSDGQGAGNQPQHF
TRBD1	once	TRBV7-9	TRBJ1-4	TGTGCCAGCAGTGGACAGGCAAATGAAAAACTGTTTTTT	CASSGQANEKLFF
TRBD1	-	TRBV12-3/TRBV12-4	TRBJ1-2	TGTGCCAGCAGTGCGGACAGGAATGGCTACACCTTC	CASSADRNGYTF
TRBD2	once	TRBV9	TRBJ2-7	TGTGCCAGCAGCGTGGCGACTAGCGGGTACGAGCAGTACTTC	CASSVATSGYEQYF
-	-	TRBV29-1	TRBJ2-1	TGCAGCGTTGAAGATCGTTGGGCAGGTAACAATGAGCAGTTCTTC	CSVEDRWAGNNEQFF
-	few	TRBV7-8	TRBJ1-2	TGTGCCAGCAGCCCGCAGACAGCTCCTAATTTCTATGGCTACACCTTC	CASSPQTAPNFYGYTF
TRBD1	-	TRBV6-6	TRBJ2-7	TGTGCCAGCACCACGATCCAGGGGGCTTTTCAGTACTTC	CASTTIQGAFQYF
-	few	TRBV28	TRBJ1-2	TGTGCCAGCAGCCTGGGGGGGTATGGCTACACCTTC	CASSLGGYGYTF
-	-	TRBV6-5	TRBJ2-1	TGTGCCAGCAGTTACTCGAACAGGGATCCCTACAATGAGCAGTTCTTC	CASSYSNRDPYNEQFF
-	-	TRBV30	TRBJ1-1	TGTGCCTCCTACAGGGTGAATACTGAAGCTTTCTTT	CASYRVNTEAFF